This TCR beta chain came from a study of Ad26.COV2.S vaccination and SARS-CoV-2 variants. About this clone: The antigen is not known.

V lost 3 bases and J lost 1, with 15 bases in between. The CDR3 has 15 residues. The germline gives CDR1 DFQATT, CDR2 SNEGSKA (reference sequence). The treatment denotes: around 19 received Ad26.COV2.S at low or high dose, single or two shots; roughly 5 received placebo; per-sample allocation not given. Samples analyzed were those drawn on day 63 after the first vaccine or placebo injection. TCRdb's table, derived via immunoSEQ multiplex PCR, lists solely in-frame clones and lacks some. The repertoire includes around 450,000 clones, 90% of them detected once, and 10% to 15% sits in the top ten. The study, taken as a whole, reports: Reportedly, spike-specific CD8+ and CD4+ T cell responses achieved substantial breadth once vaccination had taken place. Breadth of non-spike TCRs did not differ between vaccinees and placebo recipients.

The source of this sequence is a person between 18 and 65 years old who received the Ad26.COV2.S COVID-19 vaccine or a placebo. The sample in question was peripheral blood, obtained in a trial of Ad26.COV2.S vaccine versus placebo. The chain joins TRBV20-1 to TRBJ1-1, with D perhaps matching TRBD1 (6 bases). DNA for the CDR3: TGCAGTGCTAGTGACGGGGGCGCGTGGAACACTGAAGCTTTCTTT. This codes for CSASDGGAWNTEAFF.